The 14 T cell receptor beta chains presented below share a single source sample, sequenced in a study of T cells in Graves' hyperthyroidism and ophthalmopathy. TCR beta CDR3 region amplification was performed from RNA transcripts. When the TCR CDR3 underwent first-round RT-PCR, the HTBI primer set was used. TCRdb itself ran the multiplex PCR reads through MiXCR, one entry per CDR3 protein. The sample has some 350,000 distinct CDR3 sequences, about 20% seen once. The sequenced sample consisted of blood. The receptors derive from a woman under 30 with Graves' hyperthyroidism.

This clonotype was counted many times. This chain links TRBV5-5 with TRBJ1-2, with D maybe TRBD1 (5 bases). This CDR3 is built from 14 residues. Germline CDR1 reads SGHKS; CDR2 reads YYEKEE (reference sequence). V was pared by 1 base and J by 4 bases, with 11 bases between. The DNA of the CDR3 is TGTGCCAGCAGCTTGAGGGACGGCTCCTATGGCTACACCTTC. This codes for CASSLRDGSYGYTF.

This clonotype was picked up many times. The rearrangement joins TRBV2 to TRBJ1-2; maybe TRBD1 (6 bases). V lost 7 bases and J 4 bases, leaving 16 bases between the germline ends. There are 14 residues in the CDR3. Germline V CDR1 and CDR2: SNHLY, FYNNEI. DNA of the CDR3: TGTGCCAGCAACCGGGGGGGCCGACTCTATGGCTACACCTTC. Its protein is CASNRGGRLYGYTF.

CDR3 nucleotide sequence: TGTGCCAGCAGCCAACGGACAGGGGCGGAGACCCAGTACTTC. Translated, it gives CASSQRTGAETQYF. The rearrangement joins TRBV4-2 to TRBJ2-5; TRBD1 matches at 9 bases. The germline V gene encodes CDR1 LGHNA and CDR2 YNFKEQ. The V segment lost 2 bases and the J segment 5 bases; nucleotides outside the gene matches: 3. The CDR3 runs to 14 residues.

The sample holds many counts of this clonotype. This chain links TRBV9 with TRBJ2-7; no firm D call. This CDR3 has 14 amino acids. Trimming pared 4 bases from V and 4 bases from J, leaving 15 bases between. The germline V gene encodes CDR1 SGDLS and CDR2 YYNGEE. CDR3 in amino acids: CASSPRAGWYEQYF. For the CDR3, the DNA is TGTGCCAGCAGCCCCCGGGCAGGTTGGTACGAGCAGTACTTC.

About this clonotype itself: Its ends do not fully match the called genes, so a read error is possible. The chain's CDR3 is CASTQDRGQAGQLFF. In nucleotides, the CDR3 is TGTGCCAGCACTCAGGACAGGGGGCAAGCCGGGCAGCTGTTTTTT. The chain couples TRBV2 to TRBJ2-2; TRBD1 agrees at 11 bases. This CDR3 spans 15 amino acids. The germline V gene has CDR1 SNHLY and CDR2 FYNNEI.

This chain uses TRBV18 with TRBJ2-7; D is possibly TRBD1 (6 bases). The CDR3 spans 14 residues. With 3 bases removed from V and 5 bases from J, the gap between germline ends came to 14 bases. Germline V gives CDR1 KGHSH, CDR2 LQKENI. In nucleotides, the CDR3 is TGTGCCAGCTCACCGGGACAAATGGCCCACGAGCAGTACTTC. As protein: CASSPGQMAHEQYF.

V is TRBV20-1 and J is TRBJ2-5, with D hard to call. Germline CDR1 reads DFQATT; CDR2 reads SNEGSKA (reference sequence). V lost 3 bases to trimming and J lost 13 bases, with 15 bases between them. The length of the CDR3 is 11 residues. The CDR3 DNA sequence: TGCAGTGCTAGCCGGGCCGCTCCGGGGTACTTC. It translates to CSASRAAPGYF.

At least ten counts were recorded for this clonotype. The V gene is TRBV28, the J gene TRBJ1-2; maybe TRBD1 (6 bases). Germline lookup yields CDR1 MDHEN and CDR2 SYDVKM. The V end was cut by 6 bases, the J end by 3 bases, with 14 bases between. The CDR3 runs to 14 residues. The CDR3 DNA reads TGTGCCAGCAGGCGGGGCAGGGGTTACTATGGCTACACCTTC. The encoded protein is CASRRGRGYYGYTF.

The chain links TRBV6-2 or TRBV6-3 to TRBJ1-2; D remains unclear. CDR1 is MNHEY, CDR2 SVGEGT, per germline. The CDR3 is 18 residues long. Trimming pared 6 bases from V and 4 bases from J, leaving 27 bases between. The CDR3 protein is CASRPALRNGPYLYGYTF. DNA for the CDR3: TGTGCCAGCAGGCCCGCCCTAAGAAACGGGCCGTATCTCTATGGCTACACCTTC.

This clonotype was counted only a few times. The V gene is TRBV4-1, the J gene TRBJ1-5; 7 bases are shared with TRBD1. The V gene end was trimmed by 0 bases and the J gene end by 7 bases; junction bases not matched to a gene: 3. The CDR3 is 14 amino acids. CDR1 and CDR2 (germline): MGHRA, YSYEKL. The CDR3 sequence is CASSQETGWQPQHF. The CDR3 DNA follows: TGCGCCAGCAGCCAAGAGACAGGGTGGCAGCCCCAGCATTTT.

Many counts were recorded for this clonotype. This CDR3 is CASSISQGGFDYGYTF. The CDR3 region has the DNA TGTGCCAGTAGTATTTCTCAAGGGGGATTCGACTATGGCTACACCTTC. The gene calls are TRBV19 and TRBJ1-2; a weak D match, TRBD1 (6 bases). From germline, CDR1 is LNHDA and CDR2 SQIVND (reference sequence). CDR3 length equals 16 residues. The V end was cut by 3 bases, the J end by 3 bases, with 17 bases between.

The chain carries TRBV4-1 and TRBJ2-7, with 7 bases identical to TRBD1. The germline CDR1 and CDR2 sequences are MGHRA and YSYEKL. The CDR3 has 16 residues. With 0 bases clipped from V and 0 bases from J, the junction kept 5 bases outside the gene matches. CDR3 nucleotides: TGCGCCAGCAGCCAAGATTGGCAGGGGGTCTCCTACGAGCAGTACTTC. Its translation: CASSQDWQGVSYEQYF.

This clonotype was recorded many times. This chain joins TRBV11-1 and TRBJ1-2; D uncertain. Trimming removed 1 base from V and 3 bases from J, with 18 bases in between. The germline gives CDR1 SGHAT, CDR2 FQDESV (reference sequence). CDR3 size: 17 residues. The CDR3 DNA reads TGTGCCAGCAGCTTAGGCCAGTCGTCCTCCGCCGACTATGGCTACACCTTC. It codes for CASSLGQSSSADYGYTF.

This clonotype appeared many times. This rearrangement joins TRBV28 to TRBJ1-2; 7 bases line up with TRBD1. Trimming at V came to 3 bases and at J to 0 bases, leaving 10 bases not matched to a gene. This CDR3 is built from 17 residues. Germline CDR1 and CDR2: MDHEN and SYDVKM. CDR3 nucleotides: TGTGCCAGCAGTTTGAGGGTAGACAGGGCAGCTAACTATGGCTACACCTTC. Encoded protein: CASSLRVDRAANYGYTF.